The rows below give T cell receptor beta chains drawn from one sample of a study of cytomegalovirus exposure and HLA in healthy donors. Sequencing was performed with immunoSEQ multiplex PCR; in TCRdb, only in-frame clones are kept and a portion is missing. The sample has around 150,000 clones; less than 85% are singletons. Sequencing input: PBMCs. The source is a man aged 35 to 55 in good health and CMV-seropositive. CDR3s include the opening cysteine and the closing phenylalanine or tryptophan. A D gene is named only where the DNA matches it firmly. Clone size is not always given. Where it is, it says once, few, many or a class for expanded clones.

CDR3 protein: CASSPGFGSYEQYF; CDR3 DNA: TGTGCCAGCTCACCAGGGTTCGGGTCCTACGAGCAGTACTTC; V gene: TRBV18; clone size: .; D gene: .; J gene: TRBJ2-7; CDR3 length: 14
CDR3 protein: CASGDVQGTGHEGYGYTF; CDR3 DNA: TGTGCCAGCGGCGACGTTCAAGGGACAGGACATGAGGGCTATGGCTACACCTTC; V gene: TRBV11-2; clone size: .; D gene: TRBD1; J gene: TRBJ1-2; CDR3 length: 18
CDR3 protein: CASSAGQTSNQPQHF; CDR3 DNA: TGCGCCAGCAGCGCGGGACAGACTAGCAATCAGCCCCAGCATTTT; V gene: TRBV4-1; clone size: once; D gene: TRBD1; J gene: TRBJ1-5; CDR3 length: 15
CDR3 protein: CASSQSQGLAVNQPQHF; CDR3 DNA: TGTGCCAGCAGCCAGTCTCAGGGACTGGCGGTCAATCAGCCCCAGCATTTT; V gene: TRBV4-2; clone size: .; D gene: .; J gene: TRBJ1-5; CDR3 length: 17
CDR3 protein: CASSLPYSNQPQHF; CDR3 DNA: TGTGCCAGCAGCTTACCCTATAGCAATCAGCCCCAGCATTTT; V gene: TRBV7-9; clone size: .; D gene: .; J gene: TRBJ1-5; CDR3 length: 14
CDR3 protein: CASSPSGGSTDTQYF; CDR3 DNA: TGTGCCAGCAGCCCCTCAGGAGGTTCCACAGATACGCAGTATTTT; V gene: TRBV7-2; clone size: .; D gene: .; J gene: TRBJ2-3; CDR3 length: 15
CDR3 protein: CASRGDRGPSGANVLTF; CDR3 DNA: TGTGCCAGTAGGGGGGACAGGGGCCCCTCTGGGGCCAACGTCCTGACTTTC; V gene: TRBV19; clone size: .; D gene: TRBD1; J gene: TRBJ2-6; CDR3 length: 17
CDR3 protein: CASLKDRLNTEAFF; CDR3 DNA: TGTGCCAGCTTAAAGGACAGACTGAACACTGAAGCTTTCTTT; V gene: TRBV19; clone size: .; D gene: .; J gene: TRBJ1-1; CDR3 length: 14
CDR3 protein: CASSLASGGLETQYF; CDR3 DNA: TGTGCCAGCAGCTTAGCGAGCGGGGGGTTAGAGACCCAGTACTTC; V gene: TRBV7-2; clone size: .; D gene: TRBD2; J gene: TRBJ2-5; CDR3 length: 15
CDR3 protein: CASSLYPWDRASYNSPLHF; CDR3 DNA: TGTGCCAGCAGCTTGTACCCTTGGGACAGGGCTAGCTATAATTCACCCCTCCACTTT; V gene: TRBV5-6; clone size: .; D gene: TRBD1; J gene: TRBJ1-6; CDR3 length: 19
CDR3 protein: CASSQILAANTEAFF; CDR3 DNA: TGCGCCAGCAGCCAAATATTGGCTGCGAACACTGAAGCTTTCTTT; V gene: TRBV4-3; clone size: once; D gene: .; J gene: TRBJ1-1; CDR3 length: 15
CDR3 protein: CASSDRGKVAGEQYF; CDR3 DNA: TGTGCCAGCAGTGATCGGGGTAAGGTTGCCGGCGAGCAGTACTTC; V gene: TRBV6-1; clone size: .; D gene: .; J gene: TRBJ2-7; CDR3 length: 15
CDR3 protein: CASSLRVAGTYNEQFF; CDR3 DNA: TGCGCCAGCAGCCTTCGAGTAGCGGGGACCTACAATGAGCAGTTCTTC; V gene: TRBV5-1; clone size: .; D gene: TRBD2; J gene: TRBJ2-1; CDR3 length: 16
CDR3 protein: CASSLGTAEAFF; CDR3 DNA: TGTGCCAGCAGCTTAGGGACAGCTGAAGCTTTCTTT; V gene: TRBV14; clone size: .; D gene: TRBD1; J gene: TRBJ1-1; CDR3 length: 12
CDR3 protein: CASSIQGNGLGEKLFF; CDR3 DNA: TGCGCCAGCAGCATACAGGGGAATGGGCTAGGTGAAAAACTGTTTTTT; V gene: TRBV5-1; clone size: .; D gene: TRBD1; J gene: TRBJ1-4; CDR3 length: 16
CDR3 protein: CASSLGLGASGNTIYF; CDR3 DNA: TGTGCCAGCAGCTTGGGGTTGGGGGCATCTGGAAACACCATATATTTT; V gene: TRBV5-4; clone size: few; D gene: .; J gene: TRBJ1-3; CDR3 length: 16
CDR3 protein: CASSIGRQGYSNQPQHF; CDR3 DNA: TGTGCCAGTAGTATCGGGAGACAGGGGTATAGCAATCAGCCCCAGCATTTT; V gene: TRBV19; clone size: few; D gene: TRBD1; J gene: TRBJ1-5; CDR3 length: 17
CDR3 protein: CASREQGLGEQYF; CDR3 DNA: TGTGCCAGCAGGGAACAGGGATTGGGCGAGCAGTACTTC; V gene: TRBV2; clone size: .; D gene: .; J gene: TRBJ2-7; CDR3 length: 13
CDR3 protein: CSERVGDTQYF; CDR3 DNA: TGCAGCGAGAGGGTGGGGGATACGCAGTATTTT; V gene: TRBV29-1; clone size: .; D gene: .; J gene: TRBJ2-3; CDR3 length: 11
CDR3 protein: CAWSVRSNYGYTF; CDR3 DNA: TGTGCCTGGAGTGTACGGAGTAACTATGGCTACACCTTC; V gene: TRBV30; clone size: .; D gene: .; J gene: TRBJ1-2; CDR3 length: 13
CDR3 protein: CASTSVGVYGYTF; CDR3 DNA: TGTGCCAGCACCTCCGTCGGGGTTTATGGCTACACCTTC; V gene: TRBV5-6; clone size: .; D gene: .; J gene: TRBJ1-2; CDR3 length: 13
CDR3 protein: CASSRQFTKSSGNTIYF; CDR3 DNA: TGTGCCAGCAGTCGACAGTTTACCAAGAGCTCTGGAAACACCATATATTTT; V gene: TRBV28; clone size: .; D gene: .; J gene: TRBJ1-3; CDR3 length: 17
CDR3 protein: CASSPDWIGAENTIYF; CDR3 DNA: TGCGCCAGCAGCCCAGACTGGATCGGCGCAGAAAACACCATATATTTT; V gene: TRBV5-1; clone size: .; D gene: .; J gene: TRBJ1-3; CDR3 length: 16
CDR3 protein: CASSEGTSGTSYNEQFF; CDR3 DNA: TGTGCCAGCAGCGAGGGGACTAGCGGGACCTCGTACAATGAGCAGTTCTTC; V gene: TRBV9; clone size: .; D gene: TRBD2; J gene: TRBJ2-1; CDR3 length: 17
CDR3 protein: CASRDYLGNQPQHF; CDR3 DNA: TGTGCCAGCAGGGACTATTTGGGGAATCAGCCCCAGCATTTT; V gene: TRBV6-1; clone size: .; D gene: .; J gene: TRBJ1-5; CDR3 length: 14
CDR3 protein: CAVTGFNYGYTF; CDR3 DNA: TGTGCCGTTACAGGGTTTAACTATGGCTACACCTTC; V gene: TRBV7-2; clone size: .; D gene: .; J gene: TRBJ1-2; CDR3 length: 12
CDR3 protein: CASRRTSGNTGELFF; CDR3 DNA: TGTGCCAGCCGCCGGACTAGCGGGAACACCGGGGAGCTGTTTTTT; V gene: TRBV2; clone size: once; D gene: TRBD2; J gene: TRBJ2-2; CDR3 length: 15
CDR3 protein: CASRSGQGSGEQYF; CDR3 DNA: TGTGCAAGTCGCTCCGGACAGGGGTCGGGCGAGCAGTACTTC; V gene: TRBV12-2; clone size: .; D gene: .; J gene: TRBJ2-7; CDR3 length: 14
CDR3 protein: CASSQALDEQFF; CDR3 DNA: TGTGCCAGCAGCCAAGCCCTAGATGAGCAGTTCTTC; V gene: TRBV4-2; clone size: few; D gene: .; J gene: TRBJ2-1; CDR3 length: 12
CDR3 protein: CASSLTSPKTDTQYF; CDR3 DNA: TGTGCCAGCAGCTTAACTAGCCCCAAAACAGATACGCAGTATTTT; V gene: TRBV11-3; clone size: few; D gene: .; J gene: TRBJ2-3; CDR3 length: 15
CDR3 protein: CASSASTQGYEQYF; CDR3 DNA: TGTGCCAGCAGCGCGTCCACACAGGGTTACGAGCAGTACTTC; V gene: TRBV9; clone size: .; D gene: .; J gene: TRBJ2-7; CDR3 length: 14
CDR3 protein: CASSLGRGSGELFF; CDR3 DNA: TGCGCCAGCAGCTTGGGCAGGGGGTCCGGGGAGCTGTTTTTT; V gene: TRBV5-1; clone size: .; D gene: TRBD1; J gene: TRBJ2-2; CDR3 length: 14
CDR3 protein: CASSSDRGGNQPQHF; CDR3 DNA: TGTGCCAGCAGCTCTGATAGAGGGGGAAATCAGCCCCAGCATTTT; V gene: TRBV7-2; clone size: .; D gene: .; J gene: TRBJ1-5; CDR3 length: 15
CDR3 protein: CASSLVSSGRGEQFF; CDR3 DNA: TGCGCCAGCAGCCTAGTTAGTAGCGGGAGGGGAGAGCAGTTCTTC; V gene: TRBV5-1; clone size: .; D gene: TRBD2; J gene: TRBJ2-1; CDR3 length: 15
CDR3 protein: CASKTGLQPQHF; CDR3 DNA: TGTGCCAGTAAAACAGGGCTTCAGCCCCAGCATTTT; V gene: TRBV19; clone size: .; D gene: .; J gene: TRBJ1-5; CDR3 length: 12
CDR3 protein: CASSLKTGYEQYF; CDR3 DNA: TGTGCCAGCAGCTTAAAGACAGGGTACGAGCAGTACTTC; V gene: TRBV7-2; clone size: .; D gene: TRBD1; J gene: TRBJ2-7; CDR3 length: 13
CDR3 protein: CASSRQGRGNEKLFF; CDR3 DNA: TGTGCCAGCAGCAGACAGGGAAGGGGTAATGAAAAACTGTTTTTT; V gene: TRBV7-8; clone size: once; D gene: TRBD1; J gene: TRBJ1-4; CDR3 length: 15
CDR3 protein: CAWDRTEAFF; CDR3 DNA: TGTGCCTGGGACAGGACTGAAGCTTTCTTT; V gene: TRBV30; clone size: .; D gene: .; J gene: TRBJ1-1; CDR3 length: 10
CDR3 protein: CATRTPKYHEQYF; CDR3 DNA: TGTGCCACTCGGACTCCCAAGTACCACGAGCAGTACTTC; V gene: TRBV6-5; clone size: .; D gene: .; J gene: TRBJ2-7; CDR3 length: 13
CDR3 protein: CASSETRLSGGAPGELFF; CDR3 DNA: TGTGCCAGCAGTGAAACCCGCCTTAGCGGGGGGGCTCCCGGGGAGCTGTTTTTT; V gene: TRBV2; clone size: .; D gene: TRBD2; J gene: TRBJ2-2; CDR3 length: 18
CDR3 protein: CATQLPGQDYGYTF; CDR3 DNA: TGTGCCACCCAGTTACCGGGACAGGACTATGGCTACACCTTC; V gene: TRBV28; clone size: .; D gene: TRBD1; J gene: TRBJ1-2; CDR3 length: 14
CDR3 protein: CASSPGPTGELFF; CDR3 DNA: TGCGCCAGCAGCCCTGGGCCCACCGGGGAGCTGTTTTTT; V gene: TRBV5-1; clone size: .; D gene: .; J gene: TRBJ2-2; CDR3 length: 13
CDR3 protein: CASTGGDTQYF; CDR3 DNA: TGTGCCAGTACGGGGGGAGATACGCAGTATTTT; V gene: TRBV19; clone size: .; D gene: TRBD2; J gene: TRBJ2-3; CDR3 length: 11
CDR3 protein: CAWSMTETYGYTF; CDR3 DNA: TGTGCCTGGAGTATGACAGAGACCTATGGCTACACCTTC; V gene: TRBV30; clone size: .; D gene: .; J gene: TRBJ1-2; CDR3 length: 13
CDR3 protein: CASRHNGAGSYEQYF; CDR3 DNA: TGTGCCAGTAGGCACAATGGGGCAGGGTCCTACGAGCAGTACTTC; V gene: TRBV19; clone size: .; D gene: .; J gene: TRBJ2-7; CDR3 length: 15
CDR3 protein: CASSLVAGLNTEAFF; CDR3 DNA: TGTGCCAGCAGCTTAGTGGCAGGCCTGAACACTGAAGCTTTCTTT; V gene: TRBV11-2; clone size: .; D gene: .; J gene: TRBJ1-1; CDR3 length: 15
CDR3 protein: CAWSGTTYNEQFF; CDR3 DNA: TGTGCCTGGAGTGGGACTACTTACAATGAGCAGTTCTTC; V gene: TRBV30; clone size: .; D gene: .; J gene: TRBJ2-1; CDR3 length: 13
CDR3 protein: CASRYSNQPQHF; CDR3 DNA: TGTGCCAGCAGGTATAGCAATCAGCCCCAGCATTTT; V gene: TRBV28; clone size: few; D gene: .; J gene: TRBJ1-5; CDR3 length: 12
CDR3 protein: CSALAGQGVAGELFF; CDR3 DNA: TGCAGCGCCCTCGCTGGACAGGGGGTAGCCGGGGAGCTGTTTTTT; V gene: TRBV29-1; clone size: .; D gene: TRBD1; J gene: TRBJ2-2; CDR3 length: 15